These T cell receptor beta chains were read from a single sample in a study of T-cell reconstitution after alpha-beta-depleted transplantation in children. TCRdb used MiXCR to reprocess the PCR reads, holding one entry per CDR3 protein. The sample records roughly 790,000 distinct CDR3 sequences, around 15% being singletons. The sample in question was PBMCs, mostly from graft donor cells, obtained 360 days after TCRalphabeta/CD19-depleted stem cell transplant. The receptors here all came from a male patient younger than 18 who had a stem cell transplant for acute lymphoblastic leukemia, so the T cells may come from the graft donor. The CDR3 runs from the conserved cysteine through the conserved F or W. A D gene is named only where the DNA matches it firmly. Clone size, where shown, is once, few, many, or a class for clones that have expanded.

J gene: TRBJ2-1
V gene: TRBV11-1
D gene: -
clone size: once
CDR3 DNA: TGTGCCAGCCGATCCGGGGCCTCTATTTACAATGAGCAGTTCTTC
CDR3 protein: CASRSGASIYNEQFF

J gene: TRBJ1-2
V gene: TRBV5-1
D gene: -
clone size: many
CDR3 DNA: TGCGCCAGCAGCTTGCGCGCACCCTATGGCTACACCTTC
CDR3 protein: CASSLRAPYGYTF

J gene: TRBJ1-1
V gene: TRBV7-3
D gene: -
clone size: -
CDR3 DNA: TGTGCCAGCAGCTTAAGTTCCGCGGGCACTGAAGCTTTCTTT
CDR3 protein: CASSLSSAGTEAFF

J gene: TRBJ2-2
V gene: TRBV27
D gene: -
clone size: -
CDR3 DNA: TGTGCCAGCAGTTTATCCTCGGCCTTAGCCACCGGGGAGCTGTTTTTT
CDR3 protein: CASSLSSALATGELFF

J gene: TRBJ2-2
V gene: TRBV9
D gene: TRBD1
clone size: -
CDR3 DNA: TGTGCCAGCAGCGCCCGGGACAGGGGGTTCATCGGTCCTAACTGGGACACCGGGGAGCTGTTTTTT
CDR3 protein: CASSARDRGFIGPNWDTGELFF

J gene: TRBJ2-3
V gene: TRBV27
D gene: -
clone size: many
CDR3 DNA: TGTGCCAGCAGTAGAACCCTCACAGATACGCAGTATTTT
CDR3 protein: CASSRTLTDTQYF

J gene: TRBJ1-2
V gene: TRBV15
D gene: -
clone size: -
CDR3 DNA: TGTGCCACCAGGGAGGGAGGCAACTATGGCTACACCTTC
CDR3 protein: CATREGGNYGYTF

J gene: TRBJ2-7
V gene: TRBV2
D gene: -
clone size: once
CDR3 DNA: TGTGCCAGCAGTGTCCGGAAAACCGAGCAGTACTTC
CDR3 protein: CASSVRKTEQYF

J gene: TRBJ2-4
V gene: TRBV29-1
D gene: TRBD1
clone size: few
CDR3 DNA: TGCAGCGTTCGCAGTACAGGGGGCTGGGTGGACAAAAACATTCAGTACTTC
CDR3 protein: CSVRSTGGWVDKNIQYF

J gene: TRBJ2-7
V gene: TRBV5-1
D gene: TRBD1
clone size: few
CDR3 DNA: TGCGCCAGCAGTATCGCAGGGACAGGGATATTCCACGAGCAGTACTTC
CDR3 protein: CASSIAGTGIFHEQYF

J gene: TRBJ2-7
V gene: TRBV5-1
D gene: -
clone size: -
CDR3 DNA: TGCGCCAGCAGCCTCGCCGTGGGGGACATCTACGAGCAGTACTTC
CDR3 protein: CASSLAVGDIYEQYF

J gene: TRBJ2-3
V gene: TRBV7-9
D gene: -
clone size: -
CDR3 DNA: TGTGCCAGCAGCTTAGACGAGGGGTCCTTCTACACAGATACGCAGTATTTT
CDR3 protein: CASSLDEGSFYTDTQYF

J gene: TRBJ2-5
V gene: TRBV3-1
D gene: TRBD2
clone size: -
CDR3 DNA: TGTGCCAGCGGTTCCCTAGCGGGCCAAGAGACCCAGTACTTC
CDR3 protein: CASGSLAGQETQYF

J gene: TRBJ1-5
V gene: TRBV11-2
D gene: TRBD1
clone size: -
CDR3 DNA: TGTGCCAGCAGCTTGGTACAGACAGGGGTGGGTCAGCCCCAGCATTTT
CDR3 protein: CASSLVQTGVGQPQHF

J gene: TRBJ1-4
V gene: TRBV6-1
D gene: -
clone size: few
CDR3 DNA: TGTGCCAGCAGTATGAGCCCGAGGGGGGCAGCTAATGAAAAACTGTTTTTT
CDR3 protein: CASSMSPRGAANEKLFF

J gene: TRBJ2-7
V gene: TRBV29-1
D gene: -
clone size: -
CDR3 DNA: TGCAGCGTTGCCGTAACACGGGCTGAGCAGTACTTC
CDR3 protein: CSVAVTRAEQYF

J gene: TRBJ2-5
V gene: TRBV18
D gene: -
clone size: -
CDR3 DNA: TGTGCCAGCTCACCACCTACTTACCCGGAGACCCAGTACTTC
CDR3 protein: CASSPPTYPETQYF

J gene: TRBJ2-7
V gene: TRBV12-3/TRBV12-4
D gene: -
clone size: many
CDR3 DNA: TGTGCCAGCAGTTTCGTTCTAGGAGGCTACGAGCAGTACTTC
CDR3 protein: CASSFVLGGYEQYF

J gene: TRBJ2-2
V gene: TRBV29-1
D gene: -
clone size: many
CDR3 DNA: TGCAGCGGAAACAGGGACGACACCGGGGAGCTGTTTTTT
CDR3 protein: CSGNRDDTGELFF

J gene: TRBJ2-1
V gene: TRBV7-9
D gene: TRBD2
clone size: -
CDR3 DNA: TGTGCCAGCAGCTTATTACGACTAGCGGTGAACAATGAGCAGTTCTTC
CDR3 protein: CASSLLRLAVNNEQFF

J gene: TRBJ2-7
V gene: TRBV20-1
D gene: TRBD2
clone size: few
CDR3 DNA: TGCAGTGCCCGACTAGCGGGATGGTCCGAGCAGTACTTC
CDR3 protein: CSARLAGWSEQYF

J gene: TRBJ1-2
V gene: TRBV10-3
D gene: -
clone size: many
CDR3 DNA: TGTGCCATCAGTGAGTTCGAGGGGTTCGGATCTTTC
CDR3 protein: CAISEFEGFGSF

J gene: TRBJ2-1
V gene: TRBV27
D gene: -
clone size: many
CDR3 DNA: TGTGCCAGCAGTTTATCAGGGATCAATGAGCAGTTCTTC
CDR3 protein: CASSLSGINEQFF

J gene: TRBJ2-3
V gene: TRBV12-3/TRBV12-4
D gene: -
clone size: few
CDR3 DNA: TGTGCCACTTTTCCTGAGAGGACAGATACGCAGTATTTT
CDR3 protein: CATFPERTDTQYF

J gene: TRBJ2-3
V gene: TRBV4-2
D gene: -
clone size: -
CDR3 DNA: TGTGCCAGCAGCCAATCCCCCCAGGGACTAGATACGCAGTATTTT
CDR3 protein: CASSQSPQGLDTQYF

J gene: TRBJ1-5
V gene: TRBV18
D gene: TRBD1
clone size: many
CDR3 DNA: TGTGCCAGCTCACTGGGACAGCGCCCGAATCAGCCCCAGCATTTT
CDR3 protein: CASSLGQRPNQPQHF

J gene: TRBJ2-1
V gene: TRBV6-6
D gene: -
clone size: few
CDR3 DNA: TGTGCCAGCAGTTACCCCCGTGAGCAGTTCTTC
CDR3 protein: CASSYPREQFF

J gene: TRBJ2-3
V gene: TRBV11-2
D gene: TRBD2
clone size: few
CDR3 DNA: TGTGCCAGCAGCTATAGCGGGTCGAGCACAGATACGCAGTATTTT
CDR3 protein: CASSYSGSSTDTQYF

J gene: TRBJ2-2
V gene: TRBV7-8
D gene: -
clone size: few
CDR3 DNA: TGTGCCAGCAGCTTAGCGCAATTGGTAGCTTCGAACACCGGGGAGCTGTTTTTT
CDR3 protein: CASSLAQLVASNTGELFF

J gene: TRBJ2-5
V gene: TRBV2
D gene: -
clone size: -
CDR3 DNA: TGTGCCAGCAGTGAACGGGAGTTAGAGACCCAGTACTTC
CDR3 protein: CASSERELETQYF

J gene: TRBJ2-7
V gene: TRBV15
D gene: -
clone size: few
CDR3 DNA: TGTGCCACCAGCAGATCTCTGGGGGGAGACAGGGACTACGAGCAGTACTTC
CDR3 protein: CATSRSLGGDRDYEQYF

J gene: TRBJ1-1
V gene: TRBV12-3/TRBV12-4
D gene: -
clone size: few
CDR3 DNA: TGTGCCAGCTCCCTTGAGGGGGGTGTGGGCACTGAAGCTTTCTTT
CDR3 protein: CASSLEGGVGTEAFF

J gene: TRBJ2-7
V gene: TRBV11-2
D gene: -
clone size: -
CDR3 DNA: TGTGCCAGCAGCTTAGATAGGCCGTTCGAGCAGTACTTC
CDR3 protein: CASSLDRPFEQYF

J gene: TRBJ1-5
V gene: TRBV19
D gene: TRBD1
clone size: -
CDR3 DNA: TGTGCCAGTACAGGGACAGGGGTGTTAGTTCAGCCCCAGCATTTT
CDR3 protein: CASTGTGVLVQPQHF

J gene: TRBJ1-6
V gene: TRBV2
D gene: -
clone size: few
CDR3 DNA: TGTGCCAGCAGTGAAGGAGGAATTTATAATTCACCCCTCCACTTT
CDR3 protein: CASSEGGIYNSPLHF

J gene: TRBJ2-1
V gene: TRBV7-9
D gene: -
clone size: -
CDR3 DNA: TGTGCCAGCAGCAAGGACAGAGCAATGGGGCGGTTCTTC
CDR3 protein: CASSKDRAMGRFF

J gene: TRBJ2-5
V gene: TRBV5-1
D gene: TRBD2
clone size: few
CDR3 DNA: TGCGCCAGCAGCAGATGGACTAGCGGGGCCGGGGGGACCCAGTACTTC
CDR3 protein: CASSRWTSGAGGTQYF

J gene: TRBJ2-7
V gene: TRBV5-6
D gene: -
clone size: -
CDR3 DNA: TGTGCCAGCAGCGTCCGGGACAAGCTCTACGAGCAGTACTTC
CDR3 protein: CASSVRDKLYEQYF

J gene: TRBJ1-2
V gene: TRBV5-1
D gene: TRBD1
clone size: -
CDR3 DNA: TGCGCCAGTACCAGCCCCGACAGGGAACCCTATGGCTACACCTTC
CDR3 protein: CASTSPDREPYGYTF

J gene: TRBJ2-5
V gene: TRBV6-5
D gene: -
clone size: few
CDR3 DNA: TGTGCCAGCAGTTACGGTACCAGGGGTTACCAAGAGACCCAGTACTTC
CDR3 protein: CASSYGTRGYQETQYF

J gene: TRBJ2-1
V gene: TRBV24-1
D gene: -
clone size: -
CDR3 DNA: TGTGCCACCAGTGCCGCGATACCCCCTTACAATGAGCAGTTCTTC
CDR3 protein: CATSAAIPPYNEQFF